This record concerns one T cell receptor (beta chain) sequence. Its antigen is as yet unknown. Germline CDR1 is MNHEY and CDR2 is SVGAGI. V lost 10 bases to trimming and J lost 4 bases; unmatched junction nucleotides: 7. This CDR3 spans 13 amino acids. This entry belongs to a study of OX40 agonist ivuxolimab in advanced cancers. Some clones are missing from TCRdb's copy, which holds only in-frame ones; the method was immunoSEQ multiplex PCR. The sample holds tens of thousands of clones; approximately 85% are singletons and the top ten take around 17%. General study points: The specificity for antigen of the expanded peripheral T cells was not determined. At 0.1 to 3.0 mg/kg and by week 6, clonal expansion occurred in CD4+ and CD8+ blood T cells.

The clonotype was recovered from an adult with an advanced solid tumor such as melanoma, head and neck, liver or kidney cancer. The chain joins TRBV6-5 to TRBJ1-1, with 9 positions matching TRBD1. Sequenced material: CD4+ or CD8+ T cells sorted from blood, taken in a trial of the OX40 agonist ivuxolimab. CDR3 DNA: TGTGCCACCCTACCGGACAGGGGCACTGAAGCTTTCTTT. As protein: CATLPDRGTEAFF.